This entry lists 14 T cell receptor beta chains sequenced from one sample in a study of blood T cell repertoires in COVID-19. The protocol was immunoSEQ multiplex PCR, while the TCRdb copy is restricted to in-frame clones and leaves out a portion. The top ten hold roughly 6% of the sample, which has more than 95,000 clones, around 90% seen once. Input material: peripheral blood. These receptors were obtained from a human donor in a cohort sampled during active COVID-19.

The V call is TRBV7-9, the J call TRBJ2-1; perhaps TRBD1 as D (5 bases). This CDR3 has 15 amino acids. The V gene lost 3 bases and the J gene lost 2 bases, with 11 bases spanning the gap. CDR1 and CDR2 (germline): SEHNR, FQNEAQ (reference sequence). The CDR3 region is CASSLGPLTYNEQFF. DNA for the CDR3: TGTGCCAGCAGCTTGGGGCCCCTCACCTACAATGAGCAGTTCTTC.

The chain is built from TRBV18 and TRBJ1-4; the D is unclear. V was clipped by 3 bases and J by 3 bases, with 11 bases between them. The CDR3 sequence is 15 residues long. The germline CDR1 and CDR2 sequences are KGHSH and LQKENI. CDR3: CASSPQLAANEKLFF. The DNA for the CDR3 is TGTGCCAGCTCACCCCAACTCGCTGCTAATGAAAAACTGTTTTTT.

The CDR3 protein is CASSLSQGSYEQYF. CDR3 DNA: TGTGCCAGCAGTTTGTCACAGGGTTCCTACGAGCAGTACTTC. The chain employs TRBV28 and TRBJ2-7; weak D call: TRBD1 (6 bases). In germline, CDR1 is MDHEN, CDR2 SYDVKM. There are 14 residues in the CDR3. V was clipped by 3 bases and J by 1 base, with 10 bases between them.

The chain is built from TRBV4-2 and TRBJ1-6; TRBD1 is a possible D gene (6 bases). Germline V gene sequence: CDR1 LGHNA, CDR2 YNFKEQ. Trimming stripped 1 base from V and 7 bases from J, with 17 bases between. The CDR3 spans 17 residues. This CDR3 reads CASSQAAAGALNSPLHF. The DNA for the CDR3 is TGTGCCAGCAGCCAAGCCGCCGCAGGGGCTCTCAATTCACCCCTCCACTTT.

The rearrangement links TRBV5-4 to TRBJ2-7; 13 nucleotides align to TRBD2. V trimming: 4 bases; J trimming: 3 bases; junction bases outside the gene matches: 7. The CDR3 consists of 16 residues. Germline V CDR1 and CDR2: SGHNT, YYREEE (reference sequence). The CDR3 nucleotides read TGTGCCAGCAGCCCGAGGACTAGCGGGAGTCTCTACGAGCAGTACTTC. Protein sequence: CASSPRTSGSLYEQYF.

The CDR3 reads CASSHSGTGYEQYF. The DNA of the CDR3 is TGCGCCAGCAGCCACTCCGGGACAGGCTACGAGCAGTACTTC. The chain joins TRBV5-1 to TRBJ2-7; 8 bases line up with TRBD1. Germline V gene data show CDR1 as SGHRS and CDR2 as YFSETQ. Germline trimming cut 4 bases from V and 3 bases from J; bases unmatched to any gene: 6. This CDR3 has 14 amino acids.

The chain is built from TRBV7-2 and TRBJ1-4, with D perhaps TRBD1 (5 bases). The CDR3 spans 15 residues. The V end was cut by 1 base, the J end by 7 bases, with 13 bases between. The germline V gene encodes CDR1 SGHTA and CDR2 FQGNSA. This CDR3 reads CASSLEGEASEKLFF. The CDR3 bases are TGTGCCAGCAGCTTAGAAGGGGAGGCAAGTGAAAAACTGTTTTTT. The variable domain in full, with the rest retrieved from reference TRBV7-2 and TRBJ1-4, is GAGVSQSPSNKVTEKGKDVELRCDPISGHTALYWYRQSLGQGLEFLIYFQGNSAPDKSGLPSDRFSAERTGGSVSTLTIQRTQQEDSAVYLCASSLEGEASEKLFFGSGTQLSVL.

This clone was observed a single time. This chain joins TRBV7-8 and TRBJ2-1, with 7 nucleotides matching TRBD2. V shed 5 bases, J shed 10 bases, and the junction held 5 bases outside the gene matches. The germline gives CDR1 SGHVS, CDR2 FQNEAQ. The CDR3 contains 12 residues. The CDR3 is CASSLNGGEQFF. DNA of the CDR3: TGTGCCAGCAGCCTAAACGGGGGGGAGCAGTTCTTC.

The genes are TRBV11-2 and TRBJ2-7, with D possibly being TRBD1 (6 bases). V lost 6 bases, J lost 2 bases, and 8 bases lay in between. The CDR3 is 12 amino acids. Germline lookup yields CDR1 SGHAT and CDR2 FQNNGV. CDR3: CASSSGAYEQYF. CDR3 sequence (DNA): TGTGCCAGCAGTTCAGGGGCCTACGAGCAGTACTTC.

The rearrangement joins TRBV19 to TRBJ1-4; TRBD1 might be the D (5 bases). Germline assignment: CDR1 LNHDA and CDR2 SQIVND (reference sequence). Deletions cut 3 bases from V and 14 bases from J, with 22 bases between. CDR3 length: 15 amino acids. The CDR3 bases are TGTGCCAGTAGTATGGGGCAGCGTGGAGCCCTAGGGCTGTTTTTT. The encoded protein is CASSMGQRGALGLFF. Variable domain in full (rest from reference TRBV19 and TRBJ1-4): DGGITQSPKYLFRKEGQNVTLSCEQNLNHDAMYWYRQDPGQGLRLIYYSQIVNDFQKGDIAEGYSVSREKKESFPLTVTSAQKNPTAFYLCASSMGQRGALGLFFGSGTQLSVL.

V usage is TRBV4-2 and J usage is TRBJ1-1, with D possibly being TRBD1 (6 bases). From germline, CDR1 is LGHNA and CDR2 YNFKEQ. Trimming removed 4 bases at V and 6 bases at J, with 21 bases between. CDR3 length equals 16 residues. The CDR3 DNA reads TGTGCCAGCAGCCGCCTCCCGGGGGGCAGGGAATCTGAAGCTTTCTTT. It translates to CASSRLPGGRESEAFF.

CDR3 loop: CASSPRGYTQYF. CDR3 nucleotides: TGCGCCAGCAGCCCACGGGGATATACGCAGTATTTT. The rearrangement links TRBV4-3 to TRBJ2-3; D perhaps matches TRBD2 (5 bases). The length of the CDR3 is 12 residues. Germline values: CDR1 LGHNA, CDR2 YSLEER. Deletions cut 4 bases from V and 7 bases from J, with 9 bases between.

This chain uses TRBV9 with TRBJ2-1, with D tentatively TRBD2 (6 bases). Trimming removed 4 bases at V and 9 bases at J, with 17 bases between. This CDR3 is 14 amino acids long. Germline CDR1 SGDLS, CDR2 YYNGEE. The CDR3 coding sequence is TGTGCCAGCAGCCAGACCCCCCGGCGGGGTGAGCAGTTCTTC. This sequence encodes CASSQTPRRGEQFF.

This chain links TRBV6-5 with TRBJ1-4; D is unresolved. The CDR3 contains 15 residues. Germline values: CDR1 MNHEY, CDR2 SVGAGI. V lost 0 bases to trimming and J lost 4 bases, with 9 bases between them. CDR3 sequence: CASSYSTSFNEKLFF. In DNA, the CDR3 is TGTGCCAGCAGTTACTCGACTTCCTTTAATGAAAAACTGTTTTTT.